This T cell receptor (beta chain) was obtained from a study of cytomegalovirus exposure and HLA in healthy donors. On this clone itself: Its antigen is as yet unknown. Other DNA sequences within the sample encode an identical CDR3.

This CDR3 has 14 amino acids. CDR1 and CDR2 from the germline V gene are MGHRA and YSYEKL. V lost 1 base to trimming and J lost 4 bases; unmatched junction nucleotides: 1. Broader study findings: Later analysis identified some 16,000 TCR beta sequences associated with HLA alleles, using a false discovery rate threshold of 0.05. The investigators catalogued 150 or so TCR beta chains as cytomegalovirus-associated. A later analysis found common viral pathogens apparently linked to several of the most significant clusters.

Use of 60 Vbeta and 13 Jbeta primers characterized the PCR. The protocol was immunoSEQ multiplex PCR, while the TCRdb copy is restricted to in-frame clones and leaves out a portion. This sample carries about 190,000 clones, more than 65% of them seen once, and the ten largest clones take 5% to 6%. This receptor was obtained from a woman aged 25 to 39 in good health and CMV-seropositive. This chain connects TRBV4-1 to TRBJ1-1; TRBD1 matches at 9 bases. The material sequenced was PBMCs. The CDR3 nucleotides read TGCGCCAGCAGCCAAGGACAGGGGGGCACTGAAGCTTTCTTT. This translates into CASSQGQGGTEAFF.